The rows below give T cell receptor beta chains drawn from one sample of a study of blood T cell repertoires in COVID-19. Here immunoSEQ multiplex PCR was the method, and the copy in TCRdb shows in-frame clones only, minus some. The sample comprises about 370,000 clones, 89% of which are singletons, and about 2.9% rests with the top ten. The sequenced sample was peripheral blood. Source of these receptors: a woman aged 25 to 39 with COVID-19, enrolled during active disease. CDR3s include the opening cysteine and the closing phenylalanine or tryptophan. Fields, in order: clone size, J gene, V gene, D gene, CDR3 protein, CDR3 DNA. A D gene is named only where the DNA matches it firmly. Expanded clones are given a class, and other clones once, few, many or no size at all.

. TRBJ2-1 TRBV5-8 . CASSLAVGRTYNEQFF TGTGCCAGCAGCTTGGCCGTGGGGCGGACCTACAATGAGCAGTTCTTC
. TRBJ2-3 TRBV2 . CASISGTDTQYF TGTGCCAGCATCTCGGGGACAGATACGCAGTATTTT
once TRBJ2-7 TRBV15 . CATSPRGSPPQGEQYF TGTGCCACCAGCCCTCGGGGGAGTCCACCCCAAGGCGAGCAGTACTTC
. TRBJ2-1 TRBV9 . CASSAPGHRISYNEQFF TGTGCCAGCAGCGCACCGGGACACCGAATCTCCTACAATGAGCAGTTCTTC
. TRBJ1-1 TRBV7-9 TRBD1 CASSSKGQQNTEAFF TGTGCCAGCAGCTCAAAGGGACAGCAGAACACTGAAGCTTTCTTT
once TRBJ2-2 TRBV30 . CAWRGGTGELFF TGTGCCTGGAGAGGGGGTACCGGGGAGCTGTTTTTT
few TRBJ2-1 TRBV5-1 . CASSPGGGGSAIFSYNEQFF TGCGCCAGCAGCCCTGGGGGAGGTGGTTCGGCAATATTCTCCTACAATGAGCAGTTCTTC
. TRBJ2-7 TRBV18 . CASSPPPVSSYEQYF TGTGCCAGCTCACCACCGCCGGTGAGCTCCTACGAGCAGTACTTC
. TRBJ2-4 TRBV19 TRBD1 CASSIGDRNPDIQYF TGTGCCAGTAGTATAGGGGACAGGAACCCAGACATTCAGTACTTC
. TRBJ2-7 TRBV6-1 TRBD1 CASSETGGIYEQYF TGTGCCAGCAGTGAGACAGGGGGTATCTACGAGCAGTACTTC
. TRBJ1-2 TRBV5-6 . CASSRPSQAAWGGSYTF TGTGCCAGCAGCCGACCGTCGCAAGCAGCTTGGGGGGGAAGCTACACCTTC
few TRBJ1-5 TRBV7-2 . CASSPSGNSNQPQHF TGTGCCAGCAGCCCCTCGGGAAATAGCAATCAGCCCCAGCATTTT